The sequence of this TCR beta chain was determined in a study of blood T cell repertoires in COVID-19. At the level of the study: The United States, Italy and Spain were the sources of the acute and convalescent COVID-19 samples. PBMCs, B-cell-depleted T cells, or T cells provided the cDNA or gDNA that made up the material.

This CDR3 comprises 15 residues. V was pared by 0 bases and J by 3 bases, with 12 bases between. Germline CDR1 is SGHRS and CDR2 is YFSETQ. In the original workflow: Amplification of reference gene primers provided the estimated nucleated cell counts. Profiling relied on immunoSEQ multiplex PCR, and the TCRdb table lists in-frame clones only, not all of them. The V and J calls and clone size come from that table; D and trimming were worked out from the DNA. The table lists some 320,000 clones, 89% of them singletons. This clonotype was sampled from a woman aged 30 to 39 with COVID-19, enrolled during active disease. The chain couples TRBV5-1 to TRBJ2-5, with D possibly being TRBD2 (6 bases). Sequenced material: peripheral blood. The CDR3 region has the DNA TGCGCCAGCAGCTTGGGGATCTTAGCGGAAGAGACCCAGTACTTC. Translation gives CASSLGILAEETQYF.